Listed here are 23 T cell receptor beta chains from one sample, sequenced in a study of CD8+CD57+ T cells in acquired aplastic anemia. Patients picked for sequencing had shown CD8+CD57+ cell expansion detected by flow cytometry. Genomic DNA templated the TCR beta VDJ and CDR3 profiling. One entry per CDR3 protein results from TCRdb running MiXCR on the reads. The profile covers around 170,000 distinct CDR3 sequences, with around 45% appearing a single time and 9.7% taken by the ten largest. Sequenced input: sorted CD4+, CD8+, or CD8+CD57+ T cells (not recorded which) from PBMCs. The receptors shown here come from a human donor with aplastic anemia.

V gene TRBV10-3 combines with J gene TRBJ2-1; D unresolved. The CDR3 runs 15 residues. Germline V gives CDR1 ENHRY, CDR2 SYGVKD. V gave up 3 bases and J gave up 2 bases, with 11 bases separating them. This CDR3 reads CAISDLSGPYNEQFF. DNA for the CDR3: TGTGCCATCAGTGATTTGTCGGGCCCCTACAATGAGCAGTTCTTC.

The V call is TRBV11-2, the J call TRBJ2-7; the D gene is possibly TRBD2 (5 bases). The CDR3 is 15 amino acids. Germline loops: CDR1 SGHAT, CDR2 FQNNGV. With 5 bases removed from V and 4 bases from J, the gap between germline ends came to 18 bases. CDR3 region: CASSGRVGVGYEQYF. CDR3 in DNA: TGTGCCAGCAGCGGTCGGGTCGGGGTGGGTTACGAGCAGTACTTC.

V gene TRBV19 combines with J gene TRBJ1-5; D gene ambiguous. Germline V gene sequence: CDR1 LNHDA, CDR2 SQIVND (reference sequence). V lost 1 base to trimming and J lost 5 bases, with 15 bases between them. CDR3 length: 16 amino acids. DNA of the CDR3: TGTGCCAGTAGTATAGGGGCGTCATTGGGGTATCAGCCCCAGCATTTT. It encodes CASSIGASLGYQPQHF.

The rearrangement joins TRBV10-3 to TRBJ2-1, with D unclear. The CDR3 is made up of 19 amino acids. With 6 bases removed from V and 5 bases from J, the gap between germline ends came to 29 bases. Germline V CDR1 and CDR2: ENHRY, SYGVKD. The CDR3 sequence: CAIRNTGPAKGKDNNEQFF. Here the CDR3 DNA reads TGTGCCATCAGGAATACCGGGCCTGCGAAGGGAAAAGACAACAATGAGCAGTTCTTC.

This clonotype was detected many times. The CDR3 nucleotides are TGTGCCAGCACATTAGCGGGAGGCCCCACAGATACGCAGTATTTT. This codes for CASTLAGGPTDTQYF. This chain joins TRBV28 and TRBJ2-3; 10 nucleotides line up with TRBD2. The CDR3 extends over 15 amino acids. The V segment lost 7 bases and the J segment 2 bases; nucleotides outside the gene matches: 6. Looked up from germline, CDR1 is MDHEN and CDR2 is SYDVKM.

The chain combines TRBV4-3 with TRBJ1-4, with D unresolved. Germline CDR1 LGHNA, CDR2 YSLEER. This CDR3 contains 15 residues. V dropped 4 bases and J dropped 5 bases, with 14 bases sitting between them. For the CDR3, the DNA is TGCGCCAGCAGCCTTGCACCTCAAGGGAATGAAAAACTGTTTTTT. Protein sequence: CASSLAPQGNEKLFF.

The sample holds many counts of this clonotype. This sequence joins TRBV5-1 and TRBJ2-1; 7 bases line up with TRBD2. Looked up from germline, CDR1 is SGHRS and CDR2 is YFSETQ. The CDR3 totals 16 residues. With 3 bases clipped from V and 3 bases from J, the junction kept 9 bases outside the gene matches. The CDR3 loop is CASSSTSSGHYNEQFF. DNA for the CDR3: TGCGCCAGCAGCTCGACTTCTAGCGGCCACTACAATGAGCAGTTCTTC.

The CDR3 sequence is CASRGAERGASPLHF. The DNA of the CDR3 is TGTGCCAGCAGGGGAGCGGAGAGGGGCGCCTCACCCCTCCACTTT. This rearrangement joins TRBV2 to TRBJ1-6; a possible D gene is TRBD1 (5 bases). The length of the CDR3 is 15 residues. Germline CDR1 reads SNHLY; CDR2 reads FYNNEI. V was clipped by 6 bases and J by 10 bases, with 19 bases between them.

As for this clonotype: This may be a read error: a much more frequent sequence differs by one nucleotide. A read error is likely, as this CDR3 ends without the conserved phenylalanine or tryptophan. The CDR3 DNA reads TGTGCCAGCAGAACGGCGGGCTACGAGCAGTACTCC. Residues: CASRTAGYEQYS. The chain uses TRBV6-1 and TRBJ2-7; a possible D gene is TRBD2 (5 bases). Trimming pared 6 bases from V and 3 bases from J, leaving 9 bases between. Germline values: CDR1 MNHNS, CDR2 SASEGT. The CDR3 length is 12 residues.

The V call is TRBV7-3, the J call TRBJ2-7, with 8 bases fitting TRBD2. V shed 5 bases and J 2 bases; nucleotides not matched to a gene: 5. The CDR3 is 14 residues long. Germline loops: CDR1 SGHTA, CDR2 FQGTGA. The CDR3 loop is CASSQSGGTYEQYF. CDR3 nucleotide sequence: TGTGCCAGCAGCCAAAGCGGGGGCACCTACGAGCAGTACTTC.

The sample holds many counts of this clonotype. This rearrangement joins TRBV20-1 to TRBJ2-5; a weak D match, TRBD2 (5 bases). V dropped 2 bases and J dropped 0 bases, with 10 bases sitting between them. In germline, CDR1 is DFQATT, CDR2 SNEGSKA (reference sequence). The CDR3 contains 14 residues. The CDR3 DNA reads TGCAGTGCTAGACAAGCGGCAAACCAAGAGACCCAGTACTTC. This codes for CSARQAANQETQYF.

The chain joins TRBV10-3 to TRBJ2-5; tentatively, D is TRBD1 (7 bases). CDR3 length equals 12 residues. Germline CDR1 is ENHRY and CDR2 is SYGVKD. Deletions cut 11 bases from V and 4 bases from J, with 14 bases between. CDR3 nucleotide sequence: TGTGCCGCGGGACAGTTGGTAGAGACCCAGTACTTC. Translation: CAAGQLVETQYF.

The rearrangement links TRBV12-5 to TRBJ1-2, with D perhaps matching TRBD1 (5 bases). V was pared by 0 bases and J by 4 bases, with 15 bases between. The CDR3 totals 16 residues. Per the germline V gene, CDR1 is LGHNT and CDR2 is FRNRAP. CDR3 loop: CASGLVVGDLRYGYTF. The CDR3 coding sequence is TGTGCTAGTGGTTTGGTCGTCGGGGACCTTCGCTATGGCTACACCTTC.

DNA of the CDR3: TGTGCCAGTAGTAGTGGGGTCGATCTCACTGAAGCTTTCTTT. Translated, it gives CASSSGVDLTEAFF. This sequence joins TRBV19 and TRBJ1-1; the D is unclear. V lost 4 bases, J lost 4 bases, and 13 bases lay in between. This CDR3 has 14 amino acids. CDR1 and CDR2 (germline): LNHDA, SQIVND (reference sequence).

On this clonotype: Possible read error: a much larger clone is one base away. The rearrangement joins TRBV11-2 to TRBJ2-7; D not certain. This CDR3 is built from 15 residues. Germline V gene data show CDR1 as SGHAT and CDR2 as FQNNGV. Deletions cut 7 bases from V and 0 bases from J, with 16 bases between. The DNA of the CDR3 is TGTGCCAGCACCCGAACAAGCAGTACCTCCTACGAGCAGTACTTC. Residues: CASTRTSSTSYEQYF.

The chain uses TRBV2 and TRBJ2-5; 11 bases are a match to TRBD2. CDR1 is SNHLY, CDR2 FYNNEI, per germline. The junction had 8 bases not matched to a gene; V was cut back by 7 bases and J by 4 bases. The CDR3 is 15 residues long. CDR3 loop: CASTATSGNGETQYF. CDR3 in DNA: TGTGCCAGCACCGCGACTAGCGGGAACGGAGAGACCCAGTACTTC.

This clonotype showed up just a few times. V gene TRBV24-1 combines with J gene TRBJ2-3, with TRBD1 matching 7 bases. Trimming took 3 bases from V and 6 from J; bases not matched to a gene: 5. The CDR3 contains 14 residues. Germline lookup yields CDR1 KGHDR and CDR2 SFDVKD. The CDR3 sequence is CATSDVDRADTQYF. CDR3 DNA: TGTGCCACCAGTGATGTTGACAGGGCCGATACGCAGTATTTT.

The chain uses TRBV25-1 and TRBJ1-5, with 7 bases identical to TRBD1. The CDR3 extends over 14 amino acids. CDR1 MGHDK and CDR2 SYGVNS come from the germline V gene. V shed 6 bases and J 5 bases; nucleotides not matched to a gene: 7. The CDR3 loop is CASSQGGFDQPQHF. The CDR3 DNA reads as TGTGCCAGCAGCCAGGGGGGGTTTGATCAGCCCCAGCATTTT.

V and J are TRBV7-9 and TRBJ2-5; D is unclear. V was trimmed by 1 base and J by 2 bases, leaving 5 bases between them. From germline, CDR1 is SEHNR and CDR2 FQNEAQ (reference sequence). This CDR3 is 13 amino acids long. The CDR3 sequence is CASSLGFQETQYF. In DNA form, the CDR3 reads TGTGCCAGCAGCTTAGGCTTTCAAGAGACCCAGTACTTC.

This clonotype occurred many times. The chain has TRBV20-1 and TRBJ2-1; a weak D match, TRBD2 (5 bases). CDR1 and CDR2 from the germline V gene are DFQATT and SNEGSKA (reference sequence). Trimming shortened V by 2 bases and J by 9 bases, and 17 bases separated the two germline ends. This CDR3 is built from 14 residues. The CDR3 nucleotides are TGCAGTGCTAGACTCGCTCTAGGGAGTGGTGAGCAGTTCTTC. Its protein is CSARLALGSGEQFF.

The V gene is TRBV20-1, the J gene TRBJ2-3, with D maybe TRBD2 (5 bases). Per germline, CDR1 DFQATT and CDR2 SNEGSKA (reference sequence). V lost 0 bases and J 11 bases, leaving 9 bases between the germline ends. The CDR3 loop spans 11 amino acids. CDR3 DNA: TGCAGTGCTAGAGATAGGGAGCGGCAGTATTTT. Encoded protein: CSARDRERQYF.

There are many counts of this clonotype. In DNA form, the CDR3 reads TGTGCCAGCAGTTCGGGACTTCAGTATGGCTACACCTTC. Translating it yields CASSSGLQYGYTF. This chain joins TRBV6-5 and TRBJ1-2, with a possible D match to TRBD1 (5 bases). Trimming removed 4 bases from V and 5 bases from J, with 11 bases in between. The CDR3 runs 13 residues. Germline V gene lookup returns CDR1 MNHEY and CDR2 SVGAGI.

The gene calls are TRBV2 and TRBJ2-5; 7 bases line up with TRBD2. Germline loops: CDR1 SNHLY, CDR2 FYNNEI. The CDR3 loop spans 14 amino acids. The CDR3 loop reads CASRRGVIVETQYF. In nucleotides, the CDR3 is TGTGCTAGCCGCCGGGGGGTTATCGTAGAGACCCAGTACTTC.